This entry lists 30 T cell receptor beta chains sequenced from one sample in a study of control samples from healthy donors and cancer patients. Libraries were prepared by immunoSEQ multiplex PCR; TCRdb keeps only in-frame clonotypes and omits some of them. Here the sample spans fewer than 200,000 clones, 93% being singletons. Material: blood. These receptors all stem from a woman aged 55-75 years in good health.

The V gene is TRBV21-1, the J gene TRBJ1-6. TRBV21-1 is annotated as a pseudogene. This CDR3 has 18 amino acids. The DNA of the CDR3 is TGTGCCAGCAGCCCCCGGGGGGGCCCGTCTCTGTATAATTCACCCCTCCACTTT. The encoded protein is CASSPRGGPSLYNSPLHF.

This clone was seen a handful of times. The V gene is TRBV12-3 or TRBV12-4, the J gene TRBJ1-2; D unclear. The germline V and J ends were trimmed by 5 bases and 8 bases, with 15 bases remaining between them. CDR3 size: 13 residues. This chain's CDR3 is CASSLSETRGYTF. CDR3 in DNA: TGTGCCAGCAGTCTCTCGGAGACACGAGGCTACACCTTC.

Only a few counts were recorded for this clone. This CDR3 is also generated by other DNA sequences in the sample. The chain joins TRBV7-2 to TRBJ1-2, with D hard to call. CDR1 is SGHTA and CDR2 is FQGNSA in the germline V gene. Trimming took off 1 base at V and 2 bases at J, with 11 bases between the two ends. The CDR3 is 15 residues long. Here the CDR3 DNA reads TGTGCCAGCAGCTTAGGGGCAGGCCCAAACTATGGCTACACCTTC. Its protein product is CASSLGAGPNYGYTF.

The sample holds a few counts of this clone. In the same sample, other DNA sequences code for this CDR3. This chain links TRBV19 with TRBJ1-1, with D tentatively TRBD1 (5 bases). Trimming took 3 bases from V and 5 from J, leaving 10 bases between them. The CDR3 sequence is 13 residues long. Germline assignment: CDR1 LNHDA and CDR2 SQIVND (reference sequence). This CDR3 is CASSIPGSTEAFF. The CDR3 coding sequence is TGTGCCAGTAGTATCCCAGGGTCTACTGAAGCTTTCTTT.

The chain recombines TRBV7-9 with TRBJ2-3; TRBD1 aligns across 7 bases. Trimming removed 5 bases from V and 2 bases from J; junction bases left unmatched: 4. CDR1 is SEHNR and CDR2 is FQNEAQ in the germline V gene (reference sequence). This CDR3 is 14 amino acids long. The CDR3 loop reads CASSQQGVTDTQYF. The CDR3 nucleotides are TGTGCCAGCAGCCAGCAGGGGGTCACAGATACGCAGTATTTT.

CDR3 DNA sequence: TGTGCCAGCAGCCTCCGTCGAACCGGGGAGCTGTTTTTT. Its translation: CASSLRRTGELFF. V usage is TRBV6-5 and J usage is TRBJ2-2; D is undetermined. Germline CDR1 reads MNHEY; CDR2 reads SVGAGI. The CDR3 spans 13 residues. Trimming left V 6 bases short and J 5 bases short, with 10 bases between.

The V call is TRBV19, the J call TRBJ2-1, with 15 bases lining up with TRBD2. V shed 6 bases and J 5 bases; nucleotides not matched to a gene: 11. Germline loops: CDR1 LNHDA, CDR2 SQIVND (reference sequence). The CDR3 is 18 residues long. The DNA for the CDR3 is TGTGCCAGTAGCCAGAGATGGACTAGCGGGGGGGCAAACAATGAGCAGTTCTTC. It encodes CASSQRWTSGGANNEQFF.

The chain links TRBV11-2 to TRBJ2-4; 7 bases match TRBD2. The J segment lost 1 base and the V segment lost 8 bases, leaving 11 bases of the junction unmatched. This CDR3 spans 16 amino acids. Germline V gives CDR1 SGHAT, CDR2 FQNNGV. CDR3 DNA sequence: TGTGCCAGCGGACCTCGACTAGCCCGGGCCAAAAACATTCAGTACTTC. Translation gives CASGPRLARAKNIQYF.

The V gene is TRBV5-8, the J gene TRBJ1-5; D is unclear. V was pared by 0 bases and J by 6 bases, with 4 bases between. CDR3 length: 12 residues. The germline V gene encodes CDR1 SGHTS and CDR2 YDEGEE. CDR3 protein: CASSLARQPQHF. The CDR3 region has the DNA TGTGCCAGCAGCTTGGCTCGTCAGCCCCAGCATTTT. The full variable domain, rest sourced from reference TRBV5-8 and TRBJ1-5, is EAGVTQSPTHLIKTRGQQATLRCSPISGHTSVYWYQQALGLGLQFLLWYDEGEERNRGNFPPRFSGRQFPNYSSELNVNALELEDSALYLCASSLARQPQHFGDGTRLSIL.

V and J are TRBV4-1 and TRBJ1-2; D possibly corresponds to TRBD1 (6 bases). CDR1 is MGHRA and CDR2 is YSYEKL in the germline V gene. The CDR3 sequence is 16 residues long. The V and J ends lost 2 bases and 2 bases respectively, with 15 bases between them. The CDR3 protein is CASSQRTVLANYGYTF. The CDR3 nucleotides read TGCGCCAGCAGCCAAAGGACAGTTCTCGCGAACTATGGCTACACCTTC.

The chain uses TRBV19 and TRBJ1-1, with D possibly being TRBD1 (6 bases). Per the germline V gene, CDR1 is LNHDA and CDR2 is SQIVND (reference sequence). Between the trimmed V and J ends, which lost 4 bases and 4 bases, there was a span of 10 bases. The CDR3 contains 13 residues. CDR3: CASSKEGGTEAFF. DNA of the CDR3: TGTGCCAGTAGTAAAGAAGGGGGCACTGAAGCTTTCTTT.

CDR3 amino acids: CASSYQGLNEKLFF. In nucleotides, the CDR3 is TGTGCCAGCAGTTACCAGGGATTGAATGAAAAACTGTTTTTT. The genes are TRBV6-5 and TRBJ1-4, with D possibly being TRBD1 (5 bases). The CDR3 covers 14 residues. Trimming removed 2 bases at V and 5 bases at J, with 9 bases between. The germline V gene has CDR1 MNHEY and CDR2 SVGAGI.

The chain couples TRBV5-4 to TRBJ1-1; 9 bases agree with TRBD1. V trimming: 3 bases; J trimming: 4 bases; junction bases outside the gene matches: 7. Germline V CDR1 and CDR2: SGHNT, YYREEE (reference sequence). The length of the CDR3 is 15 residues. The CDR3 sequence is CASSSGGTGRTEAFF. DNA of the CDR3: TGTGCCAGCAGCTCTGGCGGGACAGGGCGCACTGAAGCTTTCTTT.

The rearrangement links TRBV2 to TRBJ2-7; D gene ambiguous. Trimming pared 7 bases from V and 3 bases from J, leaving 7 bases between. The V gene's germline CDR1 is SNHLY and CDR2 FYNNEI. The CDR3 consists of 11 residues. DNA for the CDR3: TGTGCCAGCACTGGCTACTACGAGCAGTACTTC. It encodes CASTGYYEQYF.

This chain uses TRBV6-4 with TRBJ2-2; TRBD2 matches at 7 bases. The CDR3 sequence is 15 residues long. CDR1 and CDR2 (germline): MRHNA, SNTAGT. V trimming: 3 bases; J trimming: 1 base; junction bases outside the gene matches: 2. CDR3 residues: CASSEGGGNTGELFF. The CDR3 coding sequence is TGTGCCAGCAGTGAGGGCGGGGGGAACACCGGGGAGCTGTTTTTT.

The chain couples TRBV18 to TRBJ2-2; weak D call: TRBD2 (6 bases). The V and J ends lost 8 bases and 6 bases respectively, with 10 bases between them. The CDR3 consists of 12 residues. Per germline, CDR1 KGHSH and CDR2 LQKENI. The CDR3 protein is CASRGEAGELFF. The CDR3 bases are TGTGCCAGCCGTGGGGAGGCCGGGGAGCTGTTTTTT. Full variable domain (rest looked up from reference TRBV18 and TRBJ2-2): NAGVMQNPRHLVRRRGQEARLRCSPMKGHSHVYWYRQLPEEGLKFMVYLQKENIIDESGMPKERFSAEFPKEGPSILRIQQVVRGDSAAYFCASRGEAGELFFGEGSRLTVL.

The chain uses TRBV19 and TRBJ1-4, with D possibly matching TRBD1 (5 bases). CDR3 size: 15 residues. Germline values: CDR1 LNHDA, CDR2 SQIVND (reference sequence). Trimming stripped 9 bases from V and 2 bases from J, with 16 bases between. The chain's CDR3 is CASQGRWGTNEKLFF. CDR3 DNA sequence: TGTGCCAGCCAAGGTCGATGGGGGACTAATGAAAAACTGTTTTTT.

This sequence joins TRBV7-2 and TRBJ2-7; D not resolved. Trimming cost V 2 bases and J 3 bases, with 5 bases left between them. The CDR3 has 12 residues. The germline CDR1 and CDR2 sequences are SGHTA and FQGNSA. In nucleotides, the CDR3 is TGTGCCAGCAGCTTAAAGTTCTACGAGCAGTACTTC. Translation: CASSLKFYEQYF.

CDR3 amino acids: CASSLRSIAGTANTEAFF. In DNA form, the CDR3 reads TGCGCCAGCAGCTTAAGGTCTATAGCTGGGACAGCAAACACTGAAGCTTTCTTT. This chain connects TRBV5-1 to TRBJ1-1; TRBD1 matches 7 bases. V lost 2 bases, J lost 2 bases, and 15 bases stayed unmatched. Germline V gene lookup returns CDR1 SGHRS and CDR2 YFSETQ. The CDR3 totals 18 residues.

The chain carries TRBV4-1 and TRBJ1-4; TRBD1 agrees at 8 bases. The CDR3 extends over 18 amino acids. Germline trimming cut 0 bases from V and 4 bases from J; bases unmatched to any gene: 10. The germline V gene has CDR1 MGHRA and CDR2 YSYEKL. The CDR3 sequence is CASSQDPRQGSGNEKLFF. The DNA for the CDR3 is TGCGCCAGCAGCCAAGACCCCCGACAGGGGTCCGGTAATGAAAAACTGTTTTTT.

This clone was picked up one time. The gene calls are TRBV4-3 and TRBJ1-6; 9 bases fit TRBD1. V lost 4 bases to trimming and J lost 10 bases; unmatched junction nucleotides: 14. The germline CDR1 and CDR2 sequences are LGHNA and YSLEER. The CDR3 loop spans 17 amino acids. The CDR3 nucleotides are TGCGCCAGCAGCCTAAAACTACCGGGACAGGGTGGCTCACCCCTCCACTTT. Protein sequence: CASSLKLPGQGGSPLHF.

This clone was observed once. J is TRBJ2-6 and V is TRBV7-3; no firm D call. CDR1 and CDR2 from the germline V gene are SGHTA and FQGTGA. This CDR3 is 19 amino acids long. V lost 5 bases and J 4 bases, leaving 24 bases between the germline ends. CDR3 bases: TGTGCCAGCAGCCCCTCCCGGGCACCCTCGCTGTCCGGGGCCAACGTCCTGACTTTC. Residues: CASSPSRAPSLSGANVLTF. Looking up the rest from reference TRBV7-3 and TRBJ2-6 gives the full variable domain: GAGVSQTPSNKVTEKGKYVELRCDPISGHTALYWYRQSLGQGPEFLIYFQGTGAADDSGLPNDRFFAVRPEGSVSTLKIQRTERGDSAVYLCASSPSRAPSLSGANVLTFGAGSRLTVL.

The chain recombines TRBV7-3 with TRBJ1-6; no firm D call. The V end was cut by 1 base, the J end by 7 bases, with 8 bases between. CDR1 and CDR2 from the germline V gene are SGHTA and FQGTGA. This CDR3 region has 14 residues. CDR3 amino acids: CASSLKSKNSPLHF. The CDR3 coding sequence is TGTGCCAGCAGCTTAAAGAGCAAAAATTCACCCCTCCACTTT.

The chain joins TRBV7-8 to TRBJ1-1; D call uncertain. CDR3 length: 14 residues. The V end lost 1 base, the J end lost 1 base, and 7 bases lay between the germline ends. Germline values: CDR1 SGHVS, CDR2 FQNEAQ. CDR3 sequence reads: CASSLVSGNTEAFF. DNA of the CDR3: TGTGCCAGCAGCTTAGTTTCTGGGAACACTGAAGCTTTCTTT.

The chain links TRBV27 to TRBJ2-1; D possibly uses TRBD1 or TRBD2 (5 bases each). Germline V CDR1 and CDR2: MNHEY, SMNVEV (reference sequence). V was pared by 6 bases and J by 5 bases, with 8 bases between. This CDR3 has 12 amino acids. The CDR3 sequence is CASRLGHNEQFF. CDR3 coding DNA: TGTGCCAGCAGGTTGGGACACAATGAGCAGTTCTTC.

This rearrangement joins TRBV2 to TRBJ1-3, with a weak D call TRBD1 (6 bases). Deletions cut 1 base from V and 4 bases from J, with 14 bases between. The CDR3 runs 16 residues. The germline V gene encodes CDR1 SNHLY and CDR2 FYNNEI. In nucleotides, the CDR3 is TGTGCCAGCAGTGAAGAGGGGGTAACTCTGGGAAACACCATATATTTT. Protein product: CASSEEGVTLGNTIYF.

The CDR3 is CASSPRTASVVFF. CDR3 sequence (DNA): TGTGCCAGCAGCCCCCGGACGGCCTCAGTGGTTTTCTTT. The chain is built from TRBV5-5 and TRBJ1-1; D remains ambiguous. Trimming left V 4 bases short and J 13 bases short, with 20 bases between. This CDR3 contains 13 residues. Germline V gene sequence: CDR1 SGHKS, CDR2 YYEKEE (reference sequence). Supplemented by reference TRBV5-5 and TRBJ1-1, the full variable domain reads DAGVTQSPTHLIKTRGQQVTLRCSPISGHKSVSWYQQVLGQGPQFIFQYYEKEERGRGNFPDRFSARQFPNYSSELNVNALLLGDSALYLCASSPRTASVVFFGQGTRLTVV.

The V gene is TRBV5-4, the J gene TRBJ2-1; 8 bases line up with TRBD1. CDR3 size: 18 residues. V lost 3 bases to trimming and J lost 0 bases; unmatched junction nucleotides: 11. Germline CDR1 reads SGHNT; CDR2 reads YYREEE (reference sequence). CDR3 nucleotide sequence: TGTGCCAGCAGCTGGACAGGGATTTTTGTGAGCTCCTACAATGAGCAGTTCTTC. This encodes CASSWTGIFVSSYNEQFF.

This chain connects TRBV5-4 to TRBJ1-2; D perhaps matches TRBD1 (6 bases). This CDR3 comprises 15 residues. Germline CDR1 is SGHNT and CDR2 is YYREEE (reference sequence). V was pared by 4 bases and J by 0 bases, with 13 bases between. In nucleotides, the CDR3 is TGTGCCAGCAGCCAACCACAGGGAACTAACTATGGCTACACCTTC. Encoded protein: CASSQPQGTNYGYTF.

This chain joins TRBV2 and TRBJ1-2, with 7 nucleotides matching TRBD1. The J segment lost 7 bases and the V segment lost 7 bases, leaving 6 bases of the junction unmatched. This CDR3 region has 12 residues. CDR1 SNHLY and CDR2 FYNNEI come from the germline V gene. CDR3 protein: CASTEDRSGYTF. DNA of the CDR3: TGTGCCAGCACCGAGGACAGGAGTGGCTACACCTTC.